A selection of T cell receptor beta chains follows, all from one sample in a study of long-term antiretroviral therapy in people with HIV. Repertoires were generated with immunoSEQ multiplex PCR, while TCRdb's copy carries only in-frame clones and drops some. Of tens of thousands of clones listed, approximately 73% were seen once; the top ten hold around 4.9%. The source was unsorted PBMCs, collected 0.5 years after starting antiretroviral therapy. Receptors originate from a middle-aged woman with HIV. Each CDR3 is given with its conserved first and last residue. The order of the fields is D gene, V gene, CDR3 protein. The D gene is left open where the match is weak.

D gene: NA
V gene: TRBV5-6
CDR3 protein: CASSLRGSGGNQPQHF

D gene: NA
V gene: TRBV4-2
CDR3 protein: CASSQEVGSLGNQPQHF

D gene: NA
V gene: TRBV4-3
CDR3 protein: CASSRGFTGELFF

D gene: TRBD2
V gene: TRBV5-4
CDR3 protein: CASSRPPSGGYQETQYF

D gene: NA
V gene: TRBV29-1
CDR3 protein: CSVEESGGSEQYF

D gene: NA
V gene: TRBV9
CDR3 protein: CASSEAGAQSQYF

D gene: TRBD1
V gene: TRBV2
CDR3 protein: CASSEVGTANTGELFF

D gene: NA
V gene: TRBV7-9
CDR3 protein: CASSLTGELFF

D gene: TRBD2
V gene: TRBV5-4
CDR3 protein: CASSWRLAGGTLGTQYF

D gene: NA
V gene: TRBV27
CDR3 protein: CASRNGKLLNTEAFF

D gene: TRBD2
V gene: TRBV4-1
CDR3 protein: CASSQDGPAGGLSTDTQYF

D gene: TRBD1
V gene: TRBV18
CDR3 protein: CASSGRMGQGSNTGELFF

D gene: NA
V gene: TRBV7-9
CDR3 protein: CASSLVPPNHNEQFF

D gene: NA
V gene: TRBV28
CDR3 protein: CASSVPGDQETQYF

D gene: TRBD1
V gene: TRBV5-4
CDR3 protein: CASSATGGRETQYF

D gene: NA
V gene: TRBV6-1
CDR3 protein: CASSEGVGAGLETQYF

D gene: NA
V gene: TRBV2
CDR3 protein: CASRTQQGGAEKLFF

D gene: NA
V gene: TRBV7-2
CDR3 protein: CASSSQVQAVMAKHQYF

D gene: NA
V gene: TRBV6-4
CDR3 protein: CASSPGASTDTQYF